The 16 T cell receptor beta chains below all came from one sample that was sequenced in a study of blood T cell repertoires in COVID-19. The repertoire was sequenced with immunoSEQ multiplex PCR; TCRdb's copy has only in-frame clones and lacks some. The sample consists of around 300,000 clones, 86% of them appearing once. Material for sequencing was peripheral blood. Source of these receptors: a woman aged 30 to 39 with active or convalescent COVID-19.

The chain joins TRBV18 to TRBJ2-7; TRBD1 aligns across 7 bases. Germline trimming cut 6 bases from V and 3 bases from J; bases unmatched to any gene: 8. Germline CDR1 and CDR2: KGHSH and LQKENI. CDR3 length: 14 amino acids. The CDR3 DNA reads as TGTGCCAGCTCGCAAGACCACAGGGGCTACGAGCAGTACTTC. It translates to CASSQDHRGYEQYF.

In this sample, this clone turned up a few times. The J gene is TRBJ2-3, the V gene TRBV19; 8 bases are shared with TRBD1. Germline CDR1 reads LNHDA; CDR2 reads SQIVND (reference sequence). This CDR3 is 15 amino acids long. The V segment lost 9 bases and the J segment 3 bases; nucleotides outside the gene matches: 11. The CDR3 region is CASREFTGGTDTQYF. In DNA form, the CDR3 reads TGTGCCAGCCGAGAGTTTACAGGGGGTACAGATACGCAGTATTTT.

This chain uses TRBV30 with TRBJ2-2; D gene unclear. The CDR3 has 16 amino acids. V was pared by 0 bases and J by 0 bases, with 11 bases between. The germline V gene encodes CDR1 GTSNPN and CDR2 SVGIG (reference sequence). The CDR3 protein is CAWSVDSLTNTGELFF. CDR3 DNA sequence: TGTGCCTGGAGTGTGGATAGCCTGACGAACACCGGGGAGCTGTTTTTT.

The chain carries TRBV6-5 and TRBJ2-3, with TRBD2 identical over 10 bases. J gave up 4 bases and V 0 bases, and 4 bases lay outside the gene matches. In germline, CDR1 is MNHEY, CDR2 SVGAGI. This CDR3 contains 16 residues. The CDR3 spells CASSYSKAGGPDTQYF. The CDR3 nucleotides read TGTGCCAGCAGTTACTCGAAAGCGGGGGGGCCAGATACGCAGTATTTT.

The rearrangement links TRBV5-8 to TRBJ1-2; D is undetermined. This CDR3 region has 12 residues. CDR1 and CDR2 (germline): SGHTS, YDEGEE. V was pared by 4 bases and J by 5 bases, with 9 bases between. CDR3 in DNA: TGTGCCAGCAGCCGACTGCAATATGGCTACACCTTC. It encodes CASSRLQYGYTF.

This chain uses TRBV28 with TRBJ1-2; tentatively, D is TRBD1 (5 bases). The germline V gene has CDR1 MDHEN and CDR2 SYDVKM. Trimming cost V 8 bases and J 6 bases, with 25 bases left between them. The length of the CDR3 is 16 residues. As DNA, the CDR3 is TGTGCCAGCTACTTATCCCGCCAGGGTTTTGATGATGGCTACACCTTC. It encodes CASYLSRQGFDDGYTF.

The V call is TRBV30, the J call TRBJ1-2; 9 bases are a match to TRBD1. The CDR3 runs 16 residues. Germline loops: CDR1 GTSNPN, CDR2 SVGIG (reference sequence). V was pared by 3 bases and J by 7 bases, with 15 bases of the junction left unmatched. In DNA form, the CDR3 reads TGTGCCTGGAGGCCCGCGGGACAGGGTTTTATAGGTGGCTACACCTTC. The encoded protein is CAWRPAGQGFIGGYTF.

This clone has only one observation. The CDR3 DNA follows: TGTGCCAGTAGTATAGGCGGAGACTTTAGCAATCAGCCCCAGCATTTT. Amino acids: CASSIGGDFSNQPQHF. The chain carries TRBV19 and TRBJ1-5; D gene unclear. The CDR3 has 16 amino acids. Germline loops: CDR1 LNHDA, CDR2 SQIVND (reference sequence). V lost 1 base to trimming and J lost 0 bases, with 10 bases between them.

This chain links TRBV3-1 (or the pseudogene TRBV3-2) with TRBJ1-2; 7 bases agree with TRBD1. Germline trimming cut 1 base from V and 7 bases from J; bases unmatched to any gene: 9. The germline V gene encodes CDR1 LGHDT and CDR2 YNNKEL (reference sequence). The CDR3 has 15 amino acids. The CDR3 protein is CASSQGQGRSTGYTF. The CDR3 coding sequence is TGTGCCAGCAGCCAAGGACAGGGTAGGAGTACTGGCTACACCTTC.

This rearrangement joins TRBV28 to TRBJ2-3; 9 bases align to TRBD1. The germline V gene has CDR1 MDHEN and CDR2 SYDVKM. The CDR3 length is 16 residues. Trimming took 5 bases from V and 0 from J; bases not matched to a gene: 6. The CDR3, as DNA: TGTGCCAGCAGTGGGCGGGGACAGGGAAGCACAGATACGCAGTATTTT. The encoded protein is CASSGRGQGSTDTQYF.

This clone was observed once. This chain links TRBV7-6 with TRBJ1-5; possibly TRBD1 for D (6 bases). The CDR3 sequence is 15 residues long. The V end lost 1 base, the J end lost 2 bases, and 9 bases lay between the germline ends. CDR1 and CDR2 from the germline V gene are SGHVS and FNYEAQ. CDR3 in amino acids: CASSLGRGGNQPQHF. CDR3 DNA: TGTGCCAGCAGCTTAGGCAGGGGTGGCAATCAGCCCCAGCATTTT.

This clone has only one observation. The rearrangement links TRBV6-2 or TRBV6-3 to TRBJ2-7; no clear D. V gave up 6 bases and J gave up 5 bases, with 14 bases separating them. This CDR3 spans 13 amino acids. Germline-derived CDR1 and CDR2 are MNHEY and SVGEGT. Here the CDR3 DNA reads TGTGCCAGCAGCCTGGCGGCCCCCCACGAGCAGTACTTC. As protein: CASSLAAPHEQYF.

The chain is built from TRBV18 and TRBJ1-1, with D possibly matching TRBD1 (6 bases). Germline CDR1 KGHSH, CDR2 LQKENI. This CDR3 comprises 13 residues. V shed 0 bases and J shed 8 bases, with 10 bases lying between them. This CDR3 reads CASSPPGGSEAFF. In nucleotides, the CDR3 is TGTGCCAGCTCACCACCTGGGGGCTCGGAAGCTTTCTTT.

The chain uses TRBV7-2 and TRBJ2-1; D is possibly TRBD1 (6 bases). Between the trimmed V and J ends, which lost 0 bases and 4 bases, there was a span of 10 bases. CDR1 SGHTA and CDR2 FQGNSA come from the germline V gene. The CDR3 consists of 15 residues. The DNA for the CDR3 is TGTGCCAGCAGCTTAGCAGGGACAAGTTACAATGAGCAGTTCTTC. Amino acids: CASSLAGTSYNEQFF.

This chain connects TRBV18 to TRBJ1-6; TRBD1 matches 8 bases. The V gene end was trimmed by 4 bases and the J gene end by 3 bases; junction bases not matched to a gene: 5. Germline loops: CDR1 KGHSH, CDR2 LQKENI. The CDR3 loop spans 16 amino acids. DNA of the CDR3: TGTGCCAGCTCACGGGAGGACAGGGACTATAATTCACCCCTCCACTTT. Encoded protein: CASSREDRDYNSPLHF.

The gene calls are TRBV6-5 and TRBJ2-7; D may be TRBD2 (6 bases). Trimming pared 6 bases from V and 3 bases from J, leaving 12 bases between. CDR1 is MNHEY, CDR2 SVGAGI, per germline. The CDR3 is 13 amino acids. DNA for the CDR3: TGTGCCAGCAGGGAGGGGACCGACTACGAGCAGTACTTC. Residues: CASREGTDYEQYF.